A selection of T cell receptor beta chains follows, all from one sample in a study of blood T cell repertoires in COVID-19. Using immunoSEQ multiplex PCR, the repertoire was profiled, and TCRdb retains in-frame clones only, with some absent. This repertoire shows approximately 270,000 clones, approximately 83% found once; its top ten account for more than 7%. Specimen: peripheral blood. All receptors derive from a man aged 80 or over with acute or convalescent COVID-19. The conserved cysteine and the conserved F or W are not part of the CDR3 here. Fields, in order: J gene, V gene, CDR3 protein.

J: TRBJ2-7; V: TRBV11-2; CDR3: ASSPGTRSGEQY
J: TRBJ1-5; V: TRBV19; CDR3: ASNEENQPQH
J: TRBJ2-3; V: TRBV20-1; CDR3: SASFPAGKRETDTQY
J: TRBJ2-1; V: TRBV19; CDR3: ASSMSGWGEQF
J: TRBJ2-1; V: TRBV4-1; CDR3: ASSHDRTSGSNEQF
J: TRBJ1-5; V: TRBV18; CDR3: ASSPGLNGDLSPQH
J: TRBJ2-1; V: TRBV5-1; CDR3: ASSLGTGGKNEQF
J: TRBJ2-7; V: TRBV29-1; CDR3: SVVGGVTLWGYEQY
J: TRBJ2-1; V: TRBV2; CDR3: ASSEFRTVNEQF
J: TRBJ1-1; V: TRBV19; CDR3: ASSLTGSGVNTEAF
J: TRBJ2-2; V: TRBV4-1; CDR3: ASSQGAGARTGELF
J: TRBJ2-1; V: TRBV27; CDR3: ASSHPYNEQF
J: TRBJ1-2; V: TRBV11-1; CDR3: ASSPSSGTNYGYT
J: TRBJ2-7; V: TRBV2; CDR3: ASRATSGSGTFYEQY
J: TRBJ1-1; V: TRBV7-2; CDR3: ASRPGPGDTEAF
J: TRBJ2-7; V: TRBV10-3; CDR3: ATGNRSTYEQY
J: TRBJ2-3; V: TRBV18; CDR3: ASSPYGSGVTDTQY